Listed below are T cell receptor beta chains from one sample, sequenced in a study of T cell repertoires in cytomegalovirus infection. Using its own MiXCR run on the reads, TCRdb lists one record per CDR3 protein. The sample lists about 310,000 distinct CDR3 sequences, roughly 15% seen once, with about 12% in the top ten. The sequencing input was PBMCs. Receptors originate from a human donor in good health (CMV status not recorded). Some clones in this sample may be carry-over from other donors' samples. Each CDR3 is given with its conserved first and last residue. D genes are given only for firm matches. Size is omitted from some rows. Given values are once, few, many or a class for expanded clones.

V	D	size	J	DNA	CDR3
TRBV5-8	TRBD1	.	TRBJ1-6	TGTGCCAGCAGCCCGCGGACAGGACGACTTAATTCACCCCTCCACTTT	CASSPRTGRLNSPLHF
TRBV7-9	.	.	TRBJ1-1	TGTGCCAGCAGCGGGGAAGGAACTGAAGCTTTCTTT	CASSGEGTEAFF
TRBV19	.	few	TRBJ1-5	TGTGCCAGTAGTATATTGGTCAGCAATCAGCCCCAGCATTTT	CASSILVSNQPQHF
TRBV12-3/TRBV12-4	.	many	TRBJ1-1	TGTGCCAGCAGTTTAGACAGTACTATGAACACTGAAGCTTTCTTT	CASSLDSTMNTEAFF
TRBV7-2	TRBD1	many	TRBJ1-2	TGTGCCAGCAGCCTCAGAAAGGGGACAGGGCATAATGGCTACACCTTC	CASSLRKGTGHNGYTF
TRBV12-3/TRBV12-4	.	many	TRBJ1-1	TGTGCCAGCAGTACCAGGGAGGCCACTGAAGCTTTCTTT	CASSTREATEAFF
TRBV28	.	.	TRBJ1-6	TGTGCCAGCAGTTTAGTGGGGGGTACCTATTCACCCCTCCACTTT	CASSLVGGTYSPLHF
TRBV20-1	TRBD2	.	TRBJ2-7	TGCAGTGCTAGAGGACTAGCGGGGGGAAGCTCCTACGAGCAGTACTTC	CSARGLAGGSSYEQYF
TRBV7-2	TRBD2	.	TRBJ2-3	TGTGCCAGCAGCGCCATTGGCGGGGGGGTAAGCGGCACAGATACGCAGTATTTT	CASSAIGGGVSGTDTQYF
TRBV28	TRBD2	many	TRBJ2-1	TGTGCCAGCAGTCTAGCGGGGGGGCCGGTCCATGAGCAGTTCTTC	CASSLAGGPVHEQFF
TRBV20-1	.	few	TRBJ2-2	TGCAGTGCTAGAGATCGGGGAGCAGGGAGGTACACCGGGGAGCTGTTTTTT	CSARDRGAGRYTGELFF
TRBV7-9	.	.	TRBJ1-1	TGTGCCAGCATCTGGACAGAGGACACTGAAGCTTTCTTT	CASIWTEDTEAFF
TRBV4-3	.	many	TRBJ2-6	TGCGCCAGCAGCCGTTATCGCTCTGGGGCCAACGTCCTGACTTTC	CASSRYRSGANVLTF
TRBV6-6	.	few	TRBJ2-7	TGTGCCAGCAGTCTTCACCGGGACCCCTACGAGCAGTACTTC	CASSLHRDPYEQYF
TRBV7-2	.	many	TRBJ2-5	TGTGCCAGCAGCTTTATAAATCAGATTCAAGAGACCCAGTACTTC	CASSFINQIQETQYF
TRBV28	.	few	TRBJ1-6	TGTGCCAGCAGTTTCGGTACAGGCGGCTATAATTCACCCCTCCACTTT	CASSFGTGGYNSPLHF
TRBV12-3/TRBV12-4	.	.	TRBJ1-4	TGTGCCAGCAGTTTGTGGCAGGAGGTGGAAAAACTGTTTTTT	CASSLWQEVEKLFF
TRBV5-4	.	.	TRBJ2-1	TGTGCCAGCAGCTTGGACTATGAGCAGTTCTTC	CASSLDYEQFF
TRBV11-1	TRBD1	many	TRBJ2-3	TGTGCCAGCAGCCAGACAGGGGAAGGAGATACGCAGTATTTT	CASSQTGEGDTQYF
TRBV7-9	TRBD1	.	TRBJ1-5	TGTGCCAGCAGCCCCGATAATGACAGGGGGCAAGGCAATCAGCCCCAGCATTTT	CASSPDNDRGQGNQPQHF
TRBV7-9	.	many	TRBJ1-6	TGTGCCAGCAGCTCCTTTGGGCAGAGCGGGAACTCACCCCTCCACTTT	CASSSFGQSGNSPLHF
TRBV28	.	few	TRBJ1-1	TGTGCCAGCGTATCTGCAGGGGCCGCCGTATCTTTCTTT	CASVSAGAAVSFF
TRBV4-1	.	.	TRBJ1-2	TGCGCCAGCAGCCAAGAAATCCGAGCCGGAGGGGGAAGCTATGGCTACACCTTC	CASSQEIRAGGGSYGYTF
TRBV28	.	many	TRBJ1-5	TGTGCCAGCAGTTTCTCACACCTCGGGAGGGACGGTGGTATGAAGAGCAATCAGCCCCAGCATTTT	CASSFSHLGRDGGMKSNQPQHF
TRBV6-6	TRBD1	few	TRBJ1-5	TGTGCCAGCACCCCAAAGGGACAGAGCAATCAGCCCCAGCATTTT	CASTPKGQSNQPQHF
TRBV7-2	.	.	TRBJ1-5	TGTGCCAGCAGCTTAGCGGGTCAGGGAAATCAGCCCCAGCATTTT	CASSLAGQGNQPQHF
TRBV5-4	.	.	TRBJ2-2	TGTGCCACCTCGAATATTACCGGGGAGCTGTTTTTT	CATSNITGELFF
TRBV2	TRBD1	.	TRBJ1-2	TGTGCCAGCAGTGATTATTCCGCGACAGGGCAGATGGGCTACACCTTC	CASSDYSATGQMGYTF
TRBV20-1	TRBD1	.	TRBJ2-5	TGCAGTGCCAAGACAGGGGCCCTCCGGGAGACCCAGTACTTC	CSAKTGALRETQYF
TRBV7-2	.	many	TRBJ1-5	TGTGCCAGCAGCGCTGACAGTTTTCAGCCCCAGCATTTT	CASSADSFQPQHF
TRBV10-3	TRBD2	.	TRBJ2-3	TGTGCCATCAGCGCCGGGACTAGCGGGGGGGCAGATACGCAGTATTTT	CAISAGTSGGADTQYF
TRBV4-3	.	many	TRBJ1-6	TGCGCCAGCGCTCCGGGACACAGTAATTCACCCCTCCACTTT	CASAPGHSNSPLHF
TRBV5-1	.	many	TRBJ2-6	TGCGCCAGCAGCTTGGGGGCTGGGGCCAACGTCCTGACTTTC	CASSLGAGANVLTF
TRBV5-1	.	once	TRBJ1-1	TGCGCCAGCAGCGTAAACCCGGGACTCCCGAACACTGAAGCTTTCTTT	CASSVNPGLPNTEAFF
TRBV7-9	.	.	TRBJ1-2	TGTGCCAGCAGCTTAGTGTCAGTCGCATCTAACTATGGCTACACCTTC	CASSLVSVASNYGYTF
TRBV25-1	.	few	TRBJ1-1	TGTGCCAGCAGTGAAATAGTGGGGGGGAATGAAGCTTTCTTT	CASSEIVGGNEAFF
TRBV28	.	.	TRBJ2-1	TGTGCCAGCAGTTGGACAGCTACCGCCTACAATGAGCAGTTCTTC	CASSWTATAYNEQFF
TRBV4-3	.	.	TRBJ2-5	TGCGCCAGCAGCCAAGGGGCATTTCAAGAGACCCTGTACTTC	CASSQGAFQETLYF
TRBV6-2/TRBV6-3	.	.	TRBJ1-1	TGTGCCACCTGCCGGGCCCGGAACACTGAAGCTTTCTTT	CATCRARNTEAFF
TRBV28	TRBD1	.	TRBJ1-2	TGTGCCAGCAGCTCGGACAGGAGAGCTTATGGCTACACCTTC	CASSSDRRAYGYTF
TRBV7-2	.	many	TRBJ1-5	TGTGCCAGCAGCTTATTCCCCCTCGGCGCAGATAGCAATCAGCCCCAGCATTTT	CASSLFPLGADSNQPQHF
TRBV20-1	.	few	TRBJ1-2	TGCAGTGCTAGAGATGAGGTTCAGTATGGCTACACCTTC	CSARDEVQYGYTF
TRBV12-3/TRBV12-4	.	few	TRBJ2-5	TGTGCCAGCAGTTTGGGCTCAGAAGAGACCCAGTACTTC	CASSLGSEETQYF
TRBV7-2	.	many	TRBJ1-5	TGTGCCAGCTCTCCCTGGGGTAGGGCGGGGAATCAGCCCCAGCATTTT	CASSPWGRAGNQPQHF
TRBV10-3	TRBD1	many	TRBJ2-7	TGTGCCATCAGTGAGTCCAGACAGGGGAGCCACGAGCAGTACTTC	CAISESRQGSHEQYF
TRBV13	.	.	TRBJ2-7	TGTGCCAGCAGCTTAGGGGGACTCGGGGGCAAATTCTCCTACGAGCAGTACTTC	CASSLGGLGGKFSYEQYF
TRBV12-3/TRBV12-4	TRBD2	few	TRBJ2-5	TGTGCCAGCAGGCCGACTAGCGGGGGGTCCGGGGGGGAGACCCAGTACTTC	CASRPTSGGSGGETQYF
TRBV20-1	TRBD2	few	TRBJ2-1	TGCAGTGCTAGAGTAAATAGCGGGGCGACTGAGCAGTTCTTC	CSARVNSGATEQFF
TRBV29-1	.	few	TRBJ1-2	TGCAGCGTGCTTGACAGTACCGCGTTCGGTGGCTACACCTTC	CSVLDSTAFGGYTF
TRBV6-5	.	few	TRBJ1-2	TGTGCCAGTTCGACCGGGGTTGGCAGTCCTGAGGGCTACACCTTC	CASSTGVGSPEGYTF
TRBV12-3/TRBV12-4	TRBD1	.	TRBJ2-3	TGTGCCAGCAGTCCCACAGGGGTCATCACAGATACGCAGTATTTT	CASSPTGVITDTQYF
TRBV5-1	TRBD1	few	TRBJ2-5	TGCGCCAGCAGCTTGGGACAGGGGGCGTTGGAGACCCAGTACTTC	CASSLGQGALETQYF
TRBV19	.	few	TRBJ1-1	TGTGCCAGTACCCTCACCCAGACAGAAACGAACACTGAAGCTTTCTTT	CASTLTQTETNTEAFF
TRBV11-3	.	.	TRBJ2-2	TGTGCCAGCAGCCCCTTGGGGGCTAGCTCTGGGGAGCTGTTTTTT	CASSPLGASSGELFF
TRBV5-8	.	few	TRBJ2-4	TGTGCCAGCAGCTTGGGGTTTTCTTCGGCCAACATTCAGTACTTC	CASSLGFSSANIQYF
TRBV12-3/TRBV12-4	TRBD2	.	TRBJ2-2	TGTGCCAGCAGTTCGGACCGGCGGGGGGGCCTGACCGGGGAGCTGTTTTTT	CASSSDRRGGLTGELFF
TRBV7-8	.	few	TRBJ1-5	TGTGCCAGCAGCTGGGGGCTCCGAGGATCGCCCCAGCATTTT	CASSWGLRGSPQHF